A single sample gave rise to the 20 T cell receptor beta chains below, sequenced in a study of blood T cell repertoires in COVID-19. Assay used: immunoSEQ multiplex PCR; TCRdb lists only in-frame clones, some missing. This table has roughly 39,000 clones, approximately 89% appearing once. The sample was peripheral blood. All receptors come from a man aged 55 to 69 with acute or convalescent COVID-19.

The CDR3 loop reads CASSFLLAGAYEQYF. In nucleotides, the CDR3 is TGTGCCAGCAGCTTCCTTTTAGCGGGAGCCTACGAGCAGTACTTC. The V call is TRBV5-6, the J call TRBJ2-7; 9 bases line up with TRBD2. The CDR3 loop spans 15 amino acids. After removal of 2 bases from V and 2 bases from J, the junction contained 5 bases not matched to a gene. Germline assignment: CDR1 SGHDT and CDR2 YYEEEE.

The V and J genes are TRBV2 and TRBJ2-2; TRBD1 is a possible D gene (6 bases). The germline V gene has CDR1 SNHLY and CDR2 FYNNEI. V was cut by 8 bases and J by 0 bases, with 10 bases left in between. The CDR3 has 14 amino acids. The CDR3 DNA follows: TGTGCCAGCCGAAGGGGGACGAACACCGGGGAGCTGTTTTTT. Translating gives CASRRGTNTGELFF.

The chain recombines TRBV7-2 with TRBJ2-7, with D tentatively TRBD1 (5 bases). The CDR3 is 14 amino acids. Germline V lookup: CDR1 SGHTA, CDR2 FQGNSA. V was clipped by 5 bases and J by 6 bases, with 17 bases between them. The CDR3 reads CASSPRDETGEQYF. The DNA of the CDR3 is TGTGCCAGCAGCCCTAGAGATGAAACAGGCGAGCAGTACTTC.

The chain joins TRBV29-1 to TRBJ2-1; TRBD2 matches 14 bases. J lost 7 bases, V lost 8 bases, and 7 bases had no gene match. This CDR3 spans 14 amino acids. In germline, CDR1 is SQVTM, CDR2 ANQGSEA. The CDR3 protein is CSLGLAGVGNEQFF. The CDR3 DNA is TGCAGCTTGGGACTAGCGGGAGTGGGGAATGAGCAGTTCTTC.

This chain joins TRBV3-1 (or the pseudogene TRBV3-2) and TRBJ1-3; 7 bases map to TRBD1. Trimming took 4 bases from V and 0 from J; bases not matched to a gene: 6. The CDR3 extends over 16 amino acids. Germline V gene sequence: CDR1 LGHDT, CDR2 YNNKEL (reference sequence). CDR3 DNA sequence: TGTGCCAGCAGCCCTCGGACAGGCCTCTCTGGAAACACCATATATTTT. Its protein product is CASSPRTGLSGNTIYF.

V is TRBV5-1 and J is TRBJ2-2; TRBD2 matches at 11 bases. Trimming at V came to 7 bases and at J to 6 bases, leaving 11 bases not matched to a gene. Germline V CDR1 and CDR2: SGHRS, YFSETQ. CDR3 size: 16 residues. The CDR3 here is CASARTSGSLAGELFF. The CDR3 nucleotides are TGCGCCAGCGCCAGAACTAGCGGGAGTTTAGCCGGGGAGCTGTTTTTT.

V gene TRBV5-1 combines with J gene TRBJ1-3; 9 bases line up with TRBD1. V gave up 4 bases and J gave up 4 bases; unmatched junction bases: 3. The CDR3 is made up of 14 amino acids. In germline, CDR1 is SGHRS, CDR2 YFSETQ. The DNA of the CDR3 is TGCGCCAGCAGCACACAGGGGGCCGGAAACACCATATATTTT. Protein: CASSTQGAGNTIYF.

CDR3 nucleotide sequence: TGTGCCAGCAGTTACCGGACTAGCGGAGGGAATGAGCAGTTCTTC. Its protein is CASSYRTSGGNEQFF. The rearrangement links TRBV6-5 to TRBJ2-1; 10 bases agree with TRBD2. V lost 2 bases and J lost 7; bases outside the gene matches: 5. The CDR3 length is 15 residues. The germline CDR1 and CDR2 sequences are MNHEY and SVGAGI.

The CDR3 DNA reads as TGTGCCAGCTTATTTGGGTGGGCCACAGATACGCAGTATTTT. Its translation is CASLFGWATDTQYF. The rearrangement uses TRBV7-2 and TRBJ2-3; D is undetermined. Germline-derived CDR1 and CDR2 are SGHTA and FQGNSA. The V end was cut by 8 bases, the J end by 2 bases, with 14 bases between. The CDR3 runs to 14 residues.

The V and J genes are TRBV28 and TRBJ2-7, with a possible D match to TRBD2 (6 bases). The V end lost 5 bases, the J end lost 5 bases, and 19 bases lay between the germline ends. CDR3 size: 15 residues. CDR1 and CDR2 (germline): MDHEN, SYDVKM. Written as DNA, the CDR3 is TGTGCCAGCAGTCCGCCTGGGCGGGATTGGGACGAGCAGTACTTC. The encoded protein is CASSPPGRDWDEQYF.

This clone has only a few counts. The rearrangement joins TRBV6-5 to TRBJ2-7, with D tentatively TRBD2 (5 bases). V shed 6 bases and J shed 4 bases, with 16 bases lying between them. Germline V gives CDR1 MNHEY, CDR2 SVGAGI. The CDR3 sequence is 14 residues long. CDR3 nucleotide sequence: TGTGCCAGCAGGTCCCTCGGGGATTCATACGAGCAGTACTTC. It specifies CASRSLGDSYEQYF.

The V call is TRBV18, the J call TRBJ2-1; 8 bases are a match to TRBD2. The germline V gene has CDR1 KGHSH and CDR2 LQKENI. The ends lost 0 bases at V and 6 bases at J; junction bases unmatched: 4. There are 15 residues in the CDR3. The CDR3 nucleotides are TGTGCCAGCTCACCACCGGGACTAGTACTCAATGAGCAGTTCTTC. Translation gives CASSPPGLVLNEQFF.

The chain has TRBV2 and TRBJ1-6, with 8 positions matching TRBD1. This CDR3 has 14 amino acids. With 9 bases clipped from V and 7 bases from J, the junction kept 8 bases outside the gene matches. Germline V lookup: CDR1 SNHLY, CDR2 FYNNEI. The chain's CDR3 is CASTTGGGNSPLHF. The CDR3 DNA reads TGTGCCAGTACTACAGGGGGTGGCAATTCACCCCTCCACTTT.

V is TRBV27 and J is TRBJ2-5, with a tentative D call TRBD2 (6 bases). V gave up 7 bases and J gave up 8 bases, with 17 bases separating them. The CDR3 spans 13 residues. Looked up from germline, CDR1 is MNHEY and CDR2 is SMNVEV (reference sequence). DNA of the CDR3: TGTGCCAGCACAGTGACCGGGGGTAGAACCCAGTACTTC. Translated, it gives CASTVTGGRTQYF.

This chain connects TRBV5-1 to TRBJ1-1, with 8 bases aligning to TRBD1. The CDR3 totals 16 residues. The junction had 11 bases not matched to a gene; V was cut back by 4 bases and J by 3 bases. Germline V gives CDR1 SGHRS, CDR2 YFSETQ. The CDR3 protein is CASSPLGTGLDTEAFF. Here the CDR3 DNA reads TGCGCCAGCAGCCCTCTTGGGACAGGTCTGGACACTGAAGCTTTCTTT.

This chain connects TRBV15 to TRBJ2-2, with D perhaps matching TRBD2 (6 bases). This CDR3 is built from 14 residues. Germline lookup yields CDR1 LNHNV and CDR2 YYDKDF (reference sequence). V was pared by 5 bases and J by 2 bases, with 9 bases between. DNA for the CDR3: TGTGCCACCAGCGTGGGGGGAAACACCGGGGAGCTGTTTTTT. It translates to CATSVGGNTGELFF.

The rearrangement uses TRBV19 and TRBJ2-2; the match to TRBD2 covers 11 bases. V lost 7 bases, J lost 0 bases, and 10 bases stayed unmatched. The CDR3 consists of 18 residues. From germline, CDR1 is LNHDA and CDR2 SQIVND (reference sequence). For the CDR3, the DNA is TGTGCCAGTATAGGGGCTAGCGGGGGGAGATCGAACACCGGGGAGCTGTTTTTT. Residues: CASIGASGGRSNTGELFF.

The chain is built from TRBV29-1 and TRBJ2-5, with TRBD2 matching 12 bases. The V gene end was trimmed by 5 bases and the J gene end by 9 bases; junction bases not matched to a gene: 4. The CDR3 is made up of 12 amino acids. Germline CDR1 SQVTM, CDR2 ANQGSEA. CDR3: CSVLTSGRSQYF. For the CDR3, the DNA is TGCAGCGTTCTGACTAGCGGGAGATCCCAGTACTTC.

The CDR3 region is CASTGGISYNEQFF. CDR3 DNA sequence: TGTGCCAGCACGGGGGGGATTTCCTACAATGAGCAGTTCTTC. The chain couples TRBV27 to TRBJ2-1; 8 positions agree with TRBD2. V dropped 7 bases and J dropped 1; count of bases not matched to a gene: 3. The CDR3 runs 14 residues. Per germline, CDR1 MNHEY and CDR2 SMNVEV (reference sequence).

This chain links TRBV5-7 with TRBJ1-5; 8 bases map to TRBD1. TRBV5-7 qualifies as an ORF whose function is uncertain. Trimming removed 3 bases from V and 3 bases from J; junction bases left unmatched: 2. This CDR3 has 14 residues. CDR3 region: CASSWDRYNQPQHF. CDR3 bases: TGTGCCAGCAGCTGGGACAGGTACAATCAGCCCCAGCATTTT.